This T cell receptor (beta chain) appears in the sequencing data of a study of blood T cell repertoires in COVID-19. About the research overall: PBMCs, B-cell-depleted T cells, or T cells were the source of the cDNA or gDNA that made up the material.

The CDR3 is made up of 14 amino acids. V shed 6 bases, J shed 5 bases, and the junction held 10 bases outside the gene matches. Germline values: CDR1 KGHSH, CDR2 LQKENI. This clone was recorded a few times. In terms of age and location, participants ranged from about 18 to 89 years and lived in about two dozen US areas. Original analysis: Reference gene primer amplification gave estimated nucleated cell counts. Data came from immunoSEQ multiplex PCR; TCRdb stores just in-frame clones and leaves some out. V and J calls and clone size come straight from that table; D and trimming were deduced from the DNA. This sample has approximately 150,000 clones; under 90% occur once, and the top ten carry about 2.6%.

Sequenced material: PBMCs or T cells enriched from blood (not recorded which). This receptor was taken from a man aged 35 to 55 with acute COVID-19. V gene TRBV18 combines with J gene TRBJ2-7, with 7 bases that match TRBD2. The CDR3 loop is CASSPRREFDEQYF. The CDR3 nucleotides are TGTGCCAGCTCTCCCAGGCGGGAGTTCGACGAGCAGTACTTC.